This T cell receptor (beta chain) was documented in a study of cytomegalovirus exposure and HLA in healthy donors. About the research overall: Across a few hundred genotyped donors, roughly 80% landed in the Caucasian-associated ancestry cluster. General observations from the study: An assumption of roughly uniform sequencing depth across donors underlay the presence/absence analyses. Most TCRs appeared rarely, but some public TCRs recurred in many donors.

A multiplex PCR was run with 60 Vbeta primers and 13 Jbeta primers. Using immunoSEQ multiplex PCR, the repertoire was profiled, and TCRdb retains in-frame clones only, with some absent. The sample contains over 90,000 clones, roughly 74% of which appear only once. Regarding donors, all were healthy bone marrow donors. Germline V gives CDR1 MNHEY, CDR2 SVGAGI. Trimming removed 4 bases from V and 9 bases from J, with 19 bases in between. The length of the CDR3 is 15 residues. This clone was seen once. Its antigen is not identified. The specimen sequenced was PBMCs. The receptor comes from a female donor in good health and CMV-seropositive. The chain recombines TRBV6-5 with TRBJ2-1, with a possible D match to TRBD2 (6 bases). The CDR3, as DNA: TGTGCCAGCAGTTTCGGGGTAGCGGCTTATAGTGAGCAGTTCTTC. Its translation: CASSFGVAAYSEQFF.